Below, 27 T cell receptor beta chains from the same sample are listed, as sequenced in a study of blood T cell repertoires in COVID-19. Method: immunoSEQ multiplex PCR; TCRdb's copy keeps in-frame clones and lacks some. The sample records some 280,000 clones, about 88% being singletons. Material for sequencing was peripheral blood. The receptors shown here come from a woman in her sixties or seventies with acute or convalescent COVID-19.

The sample holds a few counts of this clone. The chain uses TRBV24-1 and TRBJ2-1, with 14 bases matching TRBD2. The CDR3 runs to 16 residues. CDR1 is KGHDR and CDR2 is SFDVKD in the germline V gene. Germline trimming cut 1 base from V and 6 bases from J; bases unmatched to any gene: 1. CDR3 sequence (DNA): TGTGCCACCAGTGATTTCGGGACTAGCGGGAGCAATGAGCAGTTCTTC. Protein product: CATSDFGTSGSNEQFF.

The chain couples TRBV19 to TRBJ1-6, with D possibly being TRBD1 (5 bases). The CDR3 has 14 amino acids. Germline V lookup: CDR1 LNHDA, CDR2 SQIVND (reference sequence). V was shortened by 4 bases and J by 4 bases, with 8 bases between the two germline ends. The CDR3 sequence is CASSTGTYNSPLHF. The CDR3 DNA is TGTGCCAGTAGTACCGGGACTTATAATTCACCCCTCCACTTT.

The rearrangement links TRBV4-1 to TRBJ2-3; 11 bases are shared with TRBD2. V dropped 0 bases and J dropped 4; count of bases not matched to a gene: 9. Germline CDR1 and CDR2: MGHRA and YSYEKL. The CDR3 is 18 residues long. In DNA form, the CDR3 reads TGCGCCAGCAGCCAAGATCGTAGCGGGAGGGCCGAACCAGATACGCAGTATTTT. Its protein is CASSQDRSGRAEPDTQYF.

Details on this clone: Distinct nucleotide sequences in the sample also encode this CDR3. The chain carries TRBV28 and TRBJ1-5; TRBD1 matches 11 bases. This CDR3 region has 15 residues. The junction had 2 bases not matched to a gene; V was cut back by 5 bases and J by 2 bases. CDR1 is MDHEN, CDR2 SYDVKM, per germline. Written as DNA, the CDR3 is TGTGCCAGCAGTCGGACAGGGGGCGGCAATCAGCCCCAGCATTTT. Amino acid sequence: CASSRTGGGNQPQHF.

This clone was observed a single time. The chain uses TRBV7-9 and TRBJ2-7, with D unresolved. V was trimmed by 1 base and J by 2 bases, leaving 9 bases between them. The CDR3 sequence is 14 residues long. The germline gives CDR1 SEHNR, CDR2 FQNEAQ (reference sequence). The CDR3 DNA reads as TGTGCCAGCAGCTTAGTTGGCCTCGCCTACGAGCAGTACTTC. Its protein product is CASSLVGLAYEQYF.

The V call is TRBV5-5, the J call TRBJ2-1; D is uncertain. CDR3 size: 12 residues. The germline gives CDR1 SGHKS, CDR2 YYEKEE (reference sequence). V lost 0 bases to trimming and J lost 9 bases, with 7 bases between them. CDR3 residues: CASSLVVTEQFF. CDR3 in DNA: TGTGCCAGCAGCTTGGTAGTCACTGAGCAGTTCTTC.

This rearrangement joins TRBV12-3 or TRBV12-4 to TRBJ2-3; 8 bases are shared with TRBD2. V dropped 6 bases and J dropped 13; count of bases not matched to a gene: 6. The CDR3 sequence is 11 residues long. CDR3 in DNA: TGTGCCAGCAGCGAAGCGGGGGCGAAGTATTTT. The encoded protein is CASSEAGAKYF.

The gene calls are TRBV9 and TRBJ2-3; TRBD2 agrees at 7 bases. The CDR3 is made up of 15 amino acids. Germline V gene sequence: CDR1 SGDLS, CDR2 YYNGEE. Trimming at V came to 0 bases and at J to 6 bases, leaving 7 bases not matched to a gene. The CDR3 sequence: CASSVGGGPHDTQYF. CDR3 nucleotide sequence: TGTGCCAGCAGCGTAGGCGGGGGTCCCCACGATACGCAGTATTTT.

This chain joins TRBV4-3 and TRBJ2-1; 14 bases are a match to TRBD2. CDR1 and CDR2 (germline): LGHNA, YSLEER. The CDR3 has 16 residues. With V trimmed by 0 bases and J by 8 bases, 3 bases remained unmatched. Written as DNA, the CDR3 is TGCGCCAGCAGCCAAGACCTGACTAGCGGGAGGGATGAGCAGTTCTTC. Protein sequence: CASSQDLTSGRDEQFF.

CDR3 sequence reads: CASSELTGGLQETQYF. In DNA form, the CDR3 reads TGTGCCAGCAGTGAACTGACAGGGGGCCTCCAAGAGACCCAGTACTTC. The V gene is TRBV6-1, the J gene TRBJ2-5; 10 bases match TRBD1. Germline CDR1 reads MNHNS; CDR2 reads SASEGT. The length of the CDR3 is 16 residues. V shed 2 bases, J shed 1 base, and the junction held 4 bases outside the gene matches.

In DNA, the CDR3 is TGTGCCAGTAGCTCCGCCGCCAGCGGGGGCACAGATACGCAGTATTTT. Translated, it gives CASSSAASGGTDTQYF. The V gene is TRBV19, the J gene TRBJ2-3; 7 bases agree with TRBD2. The CDR3 extends over 16 amino acids. CDR1 LNHDA and CDR2 SQIVND come from the germline V gene (reference sequence). The V gene end was trimmed by 6 bases and the J gene end by 1 base; junction bases not matched to a gene: 10.

V and J are TRBV5-1 and TRBJ1-2; 8 nucleotides agree with TRBD1. Per germline, CDR1 SGHRS and CDR2 YFSETQ. Trimming at V came to 5 bases and at J to 6 bases, leaving 6 bases not matched to a gene. The CDR3 has 13 amino acids. The CDR3 nucleotides read TGCGCCAGCAGGACGGGACAGGACAATGGCTACACCTTC. Translated: CASRTGQDNGYTF. The entire variable domain, with the rest obtained from reference TRBV5-1 and TRBJ1-2, is as follows: KAGVTQTPRYLIKTRGQQVTLSCSPISGHRSVSWYQQTPGQGLQFLFEYFSETQRNKGNFPGRFSGRQFSNSRSEMNVSTLELGDSALYLCASRTGQDNGYTFGSGTRLTVV.

The chain joins TRBV23-1 to TRBJ1-2; TRBD1 agrees at 7 bases. TRBV23-1 is known as an ORF, though its function is uncertain. The CDR3 is 15 amino acids. The trim removed 8 bases at V and 2 bases at J, leaving 11 bases unmatched. CDR3 residues: CASDSARGWNYGYTF. The DNA for the CDR3 is TGCGCCAGCGATTCAGCCAGGGGGTGGAACTATGGCTACACCTTC.

This rearrangement joins TRBV19 to TRBJ1-4; 10 bases match TRBD1. V was clipped by 5 bases and J by 14 bases; unmatched bases: 14. The CDR3 runs 15 residues. Germline V lookup: CDR1 LNHDA, CDR2 SQIVND (reference sequence). This CDR3 reads CASSGATGGDRLLFF. The CDR3 DNA follows: TGTGCCAGTAGTGGCGCGACAGGGGGCGATCGACTTCTGTTTTTT.

The genes are TRBV7-2 and TRBJ2-3; D is perhaps TRBD1 (6 bases). This CDR3 comprises 15 residues. Trimming shortened V by 1 base and J by 2 bases, and 10 bases separated the two germline ends. Germline values: CDR1 SGHTA, CDR2 FQGNSA. The DNA for the CDR3 is TGTGCCAGCAGCTTAGGACAGGTTCTCACAGATACGCAGTATTTT. It codes for CASSLGQVLTDTQYF.

The chain uses TRBV4-1 and TRBJ1-5; D is perhaps TRBD1 (6 bases). CDR1 and CDR2 (germline): MGHRA, YSYEKL. Trimming removed 0 bases at V and 6 bases at J, with 18 bases between. This CDR3 has 17 amino acids. The CDR3 protein is CASSQDPDRRLGQPQHF. CDR3 DNA: TGCGCCAGCAGCCAAGACCCCGACAGGCGATTGGGTCAGCCCCAGCATTTT.

The chain recombines TRBV10-3 with TRBJ1-2; 7 bases fit TRBD1. The ends lost 2 bases at V and 0 bases at J; junction bases unmatched: 3. This CDR3 contains 15 residues. The V gene's germline CDR1 is ENHRY and CDR2 SYGVKD. The CDR3 DNA is TGTGCCATCAGTGAGAGAGGGGGCGCTAACTATGGCTACACCTTC. It encodes CAISERGGANYGYTF.

The rearrangement uses TRBV4-3 and TRBJ1-1, with D unresolved. Trimming cost V 0 bases and J 1 base, with 6 bases left between them. Germline V gene data show CDR1 as LGHNA and CDR2 as YSLEER. The CDR3 runs to 14 residues. The CDR3 protein is CASSQDRRNTEAFF. The CDR3 region has the DNA TGCGCCAGCAGCCAAGATCGTCGGAACACTGAAGCTTTCTTT.

In its sample, this clone was seen once. V gene TRBV27 combines with J gene TRBJ1-1; unclear D gene. The germline CDR1 and CDR2 sequences are MNHEY and SMNVEV (reference sequence). This CDR3 has 14 amino acids. V was pared by 0 bases and J by 3 bases, with 8 bases between. CDR3 nucleotides: TGTGCCAGCAGTTTATCGGGGAGTGACACTGAAGCTTTCTTT. Translating it yields CASSLSGSDTEAFF.

The rearrangement joins TRBV4-2 to TRBJ2-7; 9 nucleotides match TRBD1. The V gene end was trimmed by 1 base and the J gene end by 3 bases; junction bases not matched to a gene: 4. The CDR3 extends over 15 amino acids. Looked up from germline, CDR1 is LGHNA and CDR2 is YNFKEQ. CDR3 loop: CASSQVGQGNYEQYF. The CDR3 nucleotides are TGTGCCAGCAGCCAAGTCGGACAGGGGAACTACGAGCAGTACTTC.

Worth noting for this clone: Different DNA sequences within this sample yield the same CDR3. The CDR3: CASSDTQGYETQYF. For the CDR3, the DNA is TGTGCCAGCAGTGACACGCAGGGTTACGAGACCCAGTACTTC. The rearrangement joins TRBV2 to TRBJ2-5; TRBD1 might be the D (5 bases). The CDR3 has 14 amino acids. In germline, CDR1 is SNHLY, CDR2 FYNNEI. V was pared by 3 bases and J by 5 bases, with 13 bases between.

V is TRBV10-3 and J is TRBJ2-7, with TRBD1 matching 9 bases. The CDR3 length is 16 residues. The V gene's germline CDR1 is ENHRY and CDR2 SYGVKD. The J segment lost 6 bases and the V segment lost 11 bases, leaving 20 bases of the junction unmatched. CDR3 DNA: TGTGCCGTTCAAGGACAGGGGCTCTACCACGCCAGCGAGCAGTACTTC. Translated, it gives CAVQGQGLYHASEQYF.

The rearrangement joins TRBV6-1 to TRBJ2-2, with unresolved D. Germline assignment: CDR1 MNHNS and CDR2 SASEGT. The CDR3 is made up of 14 amino acids. V lost 3 bases and J lost 5, with 10 bases in between. The CDR3 DNA is TGTGCCAGCAGTGACGGGTCTTGGACCGGGGAGCTGTTTTTT. It specifies CASSDGSWTGELFF.

J is TRBJ1-5 and V is TRBV27; 8 bases map to TRBD1. Germline assignment: CDR1 MNHEY and CDR2 SMNVEV (reference sequence). The V and J ends lost 6 bases and 7 bases, in that order; junction bases with no gene match: 8. This CDR3 contains 14 residues. The CDR3 reads CASSPDRGGQPQHF. In DNA form, the CDR3 reads TGTGCCAGCAGCCCCGACAGGGGAGGACAGCCCCAGCATTTT.

This clone showed up just a few times. The chain couples TRBV24-1 to TRBJ1-1; D uncertain. CDR3 size: 13 residues. Trimming shortened V by 4 bases and J by 1 base, and 6 bases separated the two germline ends. Germline CDR1 is KGHDR and CDR2 is SFDVKD. The CDR3 DNA follows: TGTGCCACCAGTGAGTCCAAGAACACTGAAGCTTTCTTT. Residues: CATSESKNTEAFF.

In regard to this clone: The junction does not match germline at one end; this may be a read error. The rearrangement joins TRBV5-1 to TRBJ1-2; 10 positions agree with TRBD1. Germline V gene lookup returns CDR1 SGHRS and CDR2 YFSETQ. The CDR3 covers 14 residues. The CDR3 nucleotides read TGCGCCAGCAGCCTGGACAGGGGGGGCTATGACTACACCTTC. Amino acids: CASSLDRGGYDYTF. Full variable domain (remainder filled in from reference TRBV5-1 and TRBJ1-2): KAGVTQTPRYLIKTRGQQVTLSCSPISGHRSVSWYQQTPGQGLQFLFEYFSETQRNKGNFPGRFSGRQFSNSRSEMNVSTLELGDSALYLCASSLDRGGYDYTFGSGTRLTVV.

For the CDR3, the DNA is TGTGCCATCAGTGGTACTAGCGGGAACTCCTACGAGCAGTACTTC. Its translation is CAISGTSGNSYEQYF. The V call is TRBV10-3, the J call TRBJ2-7; 10 positions match TRBD2. Trimming removed 4 bases from V and 0 bases from J; junction bases left unmatched: 3. Germline values: CDR1 ENHRY, CDR2 SYGVKD. The length of the CDR3 is 15 residues.